The subject of this entry is one T cell receptor beta chain. Its specificity is not known. The germline V gene encodes CDR1 KGHDR and CDR2 SFDVKD. J was trimmed by 4 bases and V by 9 bases; bases with no gene match: 6. The CDR3 covers 14 residues. These data belong to a study of T cell responses to AZD1222 COVID-19 vaccine. Regarding the study as a whole: Unmutated variant regions reportedly attract nearly half of all spike-specific TCRs. Scientists sampled the repertoires only once the peak T cell response had passed. Spike-specific TCR breadth and depth were elevated following two AZD1222 doses.

This table comes from immunoSEQ multiplex PCR, and its TCRdb copy is limited to in-frame clones, with some not included. Here the sample spans roughly 100,000 clones, roughly nine tenths being singletons. This rearrangement joins TRBV24-1 to TRBJ1-5; 9 positions match TRBD1. This TCR came from an adult who received the AZD1222 COVID-19 vaccine. This specimen consisted of peripheral blood, obtained 28 days after the second AZD1222 dose. In DNA form, the CDR3 reads TGTGCCACCGCGGGACAGGGCTATAATCAGCCCCAGCATTTT. Protein: CATAGQGYNQPQHF.